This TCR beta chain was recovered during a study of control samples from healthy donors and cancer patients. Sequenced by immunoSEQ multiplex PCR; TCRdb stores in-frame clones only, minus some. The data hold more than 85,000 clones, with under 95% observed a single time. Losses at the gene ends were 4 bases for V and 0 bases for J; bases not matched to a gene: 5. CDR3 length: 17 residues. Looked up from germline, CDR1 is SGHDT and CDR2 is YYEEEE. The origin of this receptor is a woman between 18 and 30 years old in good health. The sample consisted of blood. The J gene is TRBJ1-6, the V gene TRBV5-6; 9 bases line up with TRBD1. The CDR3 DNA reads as TGTGCCAGCAGCGCGGGGACAGGGAGCTCCTATAATTCACCCCTCCACTTT. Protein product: CASSAGTGSSYNSPLHF.